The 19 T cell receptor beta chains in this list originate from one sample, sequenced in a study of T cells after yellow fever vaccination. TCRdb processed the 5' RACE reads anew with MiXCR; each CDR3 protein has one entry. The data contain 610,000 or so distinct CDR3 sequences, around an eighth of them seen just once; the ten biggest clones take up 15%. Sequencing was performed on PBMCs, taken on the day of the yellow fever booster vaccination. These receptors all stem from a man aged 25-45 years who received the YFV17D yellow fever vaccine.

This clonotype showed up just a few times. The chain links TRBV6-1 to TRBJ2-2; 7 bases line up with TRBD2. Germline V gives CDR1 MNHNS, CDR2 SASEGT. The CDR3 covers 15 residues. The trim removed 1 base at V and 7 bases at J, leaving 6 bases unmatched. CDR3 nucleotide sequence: TGTGCCAGCAGTGAAGACGGGACTACGGGCGGGGAGCTGTTTTTT. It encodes CASSEDGTTGGELFF.

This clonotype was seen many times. This CDR3 is CASSRTPETQYF. The CDR3 bases are TGTGCCAGTAGTAGGACACCGGAGACCCAGTACTTC. The V gene is TRBV19, the J gene TRBJ2-5; D is perhaps TRBD1 (5 bases). CDR3 length: 12 amino acids. Germline CDR1 is LNHDA and CDR2 is SQIVND (reference sequence). V was shortened by 4 bases and J by 5 bases, with 8 bases between the two germline ends.

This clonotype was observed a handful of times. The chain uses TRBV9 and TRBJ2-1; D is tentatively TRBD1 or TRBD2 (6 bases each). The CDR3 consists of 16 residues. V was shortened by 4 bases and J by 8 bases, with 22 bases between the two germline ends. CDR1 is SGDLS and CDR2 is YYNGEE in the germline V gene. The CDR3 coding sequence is TGTGCCAGCAGCCATAAAGGGGGGAGTGGGAACCATGAGCAGTTCTTC. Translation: CASSHKGGSGNHEQFF.

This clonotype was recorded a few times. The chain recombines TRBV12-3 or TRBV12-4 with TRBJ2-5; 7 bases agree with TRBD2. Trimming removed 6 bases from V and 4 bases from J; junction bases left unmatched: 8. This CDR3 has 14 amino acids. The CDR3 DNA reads TGTGCCAGCAGCCCGACTAGCCAGTCAGAGACCCAGTACTTC. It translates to CASSPTSQSETQYF.

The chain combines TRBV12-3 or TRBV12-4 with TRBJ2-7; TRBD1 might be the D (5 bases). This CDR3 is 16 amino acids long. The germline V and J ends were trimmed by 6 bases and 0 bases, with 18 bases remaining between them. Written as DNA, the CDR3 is TGTGCCAGCAGCCCCCCAGAAGGGGCAAGCTCCTACGAGCAGTACTTC. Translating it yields CASSPPEGASSYEQYF.

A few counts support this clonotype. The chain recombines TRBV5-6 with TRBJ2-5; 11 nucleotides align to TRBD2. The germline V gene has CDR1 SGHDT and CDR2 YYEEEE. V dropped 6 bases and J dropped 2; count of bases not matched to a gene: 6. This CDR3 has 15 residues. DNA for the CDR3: TGTGCCAGCATCGAGACTAGCGGGAATCAAGAGACCCAGTACTTC. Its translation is CASIETSGNQETQYF.

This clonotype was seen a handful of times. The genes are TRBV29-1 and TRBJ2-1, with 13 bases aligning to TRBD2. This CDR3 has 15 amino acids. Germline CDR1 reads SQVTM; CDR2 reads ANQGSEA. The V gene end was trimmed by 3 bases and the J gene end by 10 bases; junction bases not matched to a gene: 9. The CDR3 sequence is CSVDGLAGVNGEQFF. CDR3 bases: TGCAGCGTTGACGGACTAGCGGGAGTAAATGGCGAGCAGTTCTTC.

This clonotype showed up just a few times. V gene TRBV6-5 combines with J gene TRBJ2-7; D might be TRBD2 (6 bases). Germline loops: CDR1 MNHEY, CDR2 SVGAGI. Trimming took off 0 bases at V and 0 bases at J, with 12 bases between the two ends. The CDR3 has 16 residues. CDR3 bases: TGTGCCAGCAGTTACTCCCGAGGACTACCCTCCTACGAGCAGTACTTC. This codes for CASSYSRGLPSYEQYF.

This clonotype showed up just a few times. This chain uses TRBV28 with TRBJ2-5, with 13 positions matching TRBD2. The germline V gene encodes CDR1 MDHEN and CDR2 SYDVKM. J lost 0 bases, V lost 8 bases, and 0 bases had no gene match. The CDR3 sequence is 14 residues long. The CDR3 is CASGLAGDQETQYF. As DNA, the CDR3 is TGTGCCAGCGGACTAGCGGGAGACCAAGAGACCCAGTACTTC.

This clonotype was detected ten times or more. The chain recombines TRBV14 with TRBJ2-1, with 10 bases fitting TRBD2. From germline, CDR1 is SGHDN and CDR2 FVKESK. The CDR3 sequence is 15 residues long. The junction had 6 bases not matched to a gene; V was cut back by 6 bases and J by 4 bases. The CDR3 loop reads CASSPASGSYNEQFF. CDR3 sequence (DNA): TGTGCCAGCAGTCCGGCTAGCGGGAGTTACAATGAGCAGTTCTTC.

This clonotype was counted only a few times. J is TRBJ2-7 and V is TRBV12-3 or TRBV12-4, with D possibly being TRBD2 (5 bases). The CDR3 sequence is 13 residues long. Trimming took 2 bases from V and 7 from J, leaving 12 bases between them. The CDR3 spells CASSLLAGMEQYF. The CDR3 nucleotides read TGTGCCAGCAGTTTATTAGCCGGGATGGAGCAGTACTTC.

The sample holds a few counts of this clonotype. The CDR3 reads CSVLIRFTDTQYF. The CDR3 nucleotides read TGCAGCGTCCTAATTAGATTCACAGATACGCAGTATTTT. The chain links TRBV29-1 to TRBJ2-3; D is uncertain. CDR1 and CDR2 from the germline V gene are SQVTM and ANQGSEA. CDR3 length: 13 residues. Deletions cut 6 bases from V and 2 bases from J, with 12 bases between.

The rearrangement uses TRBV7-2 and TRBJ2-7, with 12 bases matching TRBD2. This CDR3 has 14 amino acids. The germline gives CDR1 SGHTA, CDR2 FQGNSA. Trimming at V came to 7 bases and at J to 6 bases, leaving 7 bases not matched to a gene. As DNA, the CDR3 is TGTGCCAGCACAGCACTAGCGGGAGGACCCGAGCAGTACTTC. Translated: CASTALAGGPEQYF.

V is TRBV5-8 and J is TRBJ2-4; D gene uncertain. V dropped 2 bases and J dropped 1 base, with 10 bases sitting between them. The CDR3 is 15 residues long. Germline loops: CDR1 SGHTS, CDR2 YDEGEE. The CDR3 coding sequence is TGTGCCAGCAGCTTTTACACGTCCGCCAAAAACATTCAGTACTTC. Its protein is CASSFYTSAKNIQYF.

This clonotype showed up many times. DNA of the CDR3: TGTGCCAGCATTGGGGGGGTGAACACCGGGGAGCTGTTTTTT. This sequence encodes CASIGGVNTGELFF. The chain joins TRBV6-1 to TRBJ2-2, with 7 bases fitting TRBD2. The germline V gene encodes CDR1 MNHNS and CDR2 SASEGT. With V trimmed by 7 bases and J by 1 base, 3 bases remained unmatched. The CDR3 has 14 residues.

In DNA, the CDR3 is TGTGCCAGCGTCGGGACTAGCGGCACCGGGGAGCTGTTTTTT. It yields the protein CASVGTSGTGELFF. The chain carries TRBV6-2 or TRBV6-3 and TRBJ2-2; TRBD2 aligns across 11 bases. Germline CDR1 and CDR2: MNHEY and SVGEGT. V was pared by 8 bases and J by 4 bases, with 3 bases of the junction left unmatched. This CDR3 is built from 14 residues.

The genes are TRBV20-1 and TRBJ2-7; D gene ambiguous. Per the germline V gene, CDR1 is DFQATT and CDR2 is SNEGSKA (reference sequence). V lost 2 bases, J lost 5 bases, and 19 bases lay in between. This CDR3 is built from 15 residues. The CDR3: CSARPPPRAPHEQYF. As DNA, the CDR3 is TGCAGTGCTAGACCCCCACCCCGGGCTCCCCACGAGCAGTACTTC.

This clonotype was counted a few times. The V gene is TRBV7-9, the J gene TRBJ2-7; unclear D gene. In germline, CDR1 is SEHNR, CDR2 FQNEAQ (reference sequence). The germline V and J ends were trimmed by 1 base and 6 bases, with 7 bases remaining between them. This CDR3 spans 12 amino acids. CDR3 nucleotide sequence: TGTGCCAGCAGCTTAGGGGTGGCCGAGCAGTACTTC. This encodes CASSLGVAEQYF.

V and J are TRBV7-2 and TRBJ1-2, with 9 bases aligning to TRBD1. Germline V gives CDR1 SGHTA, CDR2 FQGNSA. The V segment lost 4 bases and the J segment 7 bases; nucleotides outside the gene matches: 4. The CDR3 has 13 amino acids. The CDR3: CASSWDREFGYTF. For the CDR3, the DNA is TGTGCCAGCAGCTGGGACAGGGAATTTGGCTACACCTTC.